These 12 T cell receptor beta chains originate from one sample sequenced in a study of immune evolution from preneoplasia to lung adenocarcinoma. Profiled with immunoSEQ multiplex PCR; TCRdb holds only in-frame clones, not every one. Counted here are some 21,000 clones, roughly 75% occurring once; the ten biggest clones make up around 5.2%. Sequences were obtained from FFPE invasive lung adenocarcinoma tissue. These receptor sequences come from a person aged 55 to 69 with lung adenocarcinoma.

The sample holds a few counts of this clone. This chain uses TRBV7-3 with TRBJ2-2; D gene ambiguous. This CDR3 is built from 13 residues. The V end lost 5 bases, the J end lost 4 bases, and 8 bases lay between the germline ends. Looked up from germline, CDR1 is SGHTA and CDR2 is FQGTGA. CDR3: CASSQSSTGELFF. The CDR3 DNA reads as TGTGCCAGCAGCCAATCGTCCACCGGGGAGCTGTTTTTT.

The V and J genes are TRBV27 and TRBJ1-1, with D tentatively TRBD1 (6 bases). CDR3 length: 13 residues. The V gene lost 7 bases and the J gene lost 1 base, with 10 bases spanning the gap. Per germline, CDR1 MNHEY and CDR2 SMNVEV (reference sequence). DNA of the CDR3: TGTGCCAGCATGAGGGGGGGGAACACTGAAGCTTTCTTT. The encoded protein is CASMRGGNTEAFF.

The V call is TRBV11-2, the J call TRBJ2-1; D remains ambiguous. CDR1 and CDR2 (germline): SGHAT, FQNNGV. V gave up 3 bases and J gave up 5 bases, with 5 bases separating them. This CDR3 has 12 residues. CDR3: CASSLSNNEQFF. The CDR3 DNA sequence: TGTGCCAGCAGCTTGAGTAACAATGAGCAGTTCTTC.

Sample share makes this clone medium-sized. This sequence joins TRBV10-2 and TRBJ2-7; D possibly corresponds to TRBD2 (6 bases). The CDR3 has 14 residues. Trimming shortened V by 10 bases and J by 1 base, and 17 bases separated the two germline ends. Germline V CDR1 and CDR2: WSHSY, SAAADI. The CDR3: CATSTPGVSYEQYF. The CDR3 region has the DNA TGCGCCACCAGCACCCCGGGAGTTTCCTACGAGCAGTACTTC.

The genes are TRBV5-1 and TRBJ2-7; D not certain. V was pared by 0 bases and J by 2 bases, with 12 bases between. The CDR3 spans 15 residues. Germline V gives CDR1 SGHRS, CDR2 YFSETQ. The CDR3 region is CASSLALDGPYEQYF. The CDR3 DNA reads as TGCGCCAGCAGCTTGGCCTTGGACGGACCCTACGAGCAGTACTTC.

This clone has more than one count but fewer than ten. The CDR3 reads CAWTTGSEKLFF. For the CDR3, the DNA is TGTGCCTGGACGACGGGTAGTGAAAAACTGTTTTTT. J is TRBJ1-4 and V is TRBV30; D is ambiguous. Trimming took off 4 bases at V and 7 bases at J, with 10 bases between the two ends. This CDR3 has 12 residues. Germline CDR1 is GTSNPN and CDR2 is SVGIG (reference sequence).

This CDR3 is CASSQGKGVLAKNIQYF. CDR3 nucleotides: TGTGCCAGCAGCCAAGGGAAGGGGGTCCTAGCCAAAAACATTCAGTACTTC. The chain recombines TRBV14 with TRBJ2-4, with D maybe TRBD1 (6 bases). There are 17 residues in the CDR3. V was clipped by 1 base and J by 0 bases, with 13 bases between them. CDR1 is SGHDN, CDR2 FVKESK, per germline.

This clone has only one observation. The J gene is TRBJ2-7, the V gene TRBV18; D perhaps matches TRBD1 (6 bases). V gave up 3 bases and J gave up 3 bases, with 21 bases separating them. CDR1 KGHSH and CDR2 LQKENI come from the germline V gene. The CDR3 has 17 amino acids. CDR3 region: CASSPPEMQWGLYEQYF. The CDR3 DNA reads as TGTGCCAGCTCACCCCCGGAAATGCAATGGGGGCTCTACGAGCAGTACTTC.

This clone has only one observation. The chain has TRBV6-1 and TRBJ1-3; D is unclear. CDR3 length: 16 amino acids. Trimming pared 4 bases from V and 0 bases from J, leaving 13 bases between. Germline V gene lookup returns CDR1 MNHNS and CDR2 SASEGT. The CDR3 loop is CASSAGNLHSGNTIYF. CDR3 nucleotide sequence: TGTGCCAGCAGTGCCGGCAACTTACACTCTGGAAACACCATATATTTT.

The chain has TRBV28 and TRBJ1-1, with 8 bases fitting TRBD1. The J segment lost 6 bases and the V segment lost 6 bases, leaving 9 bases of the junction unmatched. Germline loops: CDR1 MDHEN, CDR2 SYDVKM. The CDR3 contains 14 residues. DNA of the CDR3: TGTGCCAGCAGGAACTCAGGGGGCGGATCTGAAGCTTTCTTT. Translating gives CASRNSGGGSEAFF.

V gene TRBV30 combines with J gene TRBJ1-5, with TRBD1 matching 8 bases. CDR3 length: 14 amino acids. V trimming: 4 bases; J trimming: 9 bases; junction bases outside the gene matches: 11. Germline values: CDR1 GTSNPN, CDR2 SVGIG (reference sequence). CDR3 in amino acids: CAWKLRQGRRPQHF. DNA for the CDR3: TGTGCCTGGAAATTACGACAGGGGCGCCGGCCCCAGCATTTT.

The CDR3 region is CASSLHGLAGSSAEQYF. The CDR3 DNA reads as TGCGCCAGCAGCCTCCATGGACTAGCGGGCTCATCAGCCGAGCAGTACTTC. The genes are TRBV5-1 and TRBJ2-7, with 11 positions matching TRBD2. V lost 4 bases, J lost 6 bases, and 15 bases stayed unmatched. This CDR3 has 17 amino acids. Per germline, CDR1 SGHRS and CDR2 YFSETQ. Looking up the rest from reference TRBV5-1 and TRBJ2-7 gives the full variable domain: KAGVTQTPRYLIKTRGQQVTLSCSPISGHRSVSWYQQTPGQGLQFLFEYFSETQRNKGNFPGRFSGRQFSNSRSEMNVSTLELGDSALYLCASSLHGLAGSSAEQYFGPGTRLTVT.